The 19 T cell receptor beta chains below all came from one sample that was sequenced in a study of CD8 T cells in Susac syndrome (dated by TCRdb to about 2019). Receptor amplification or capture employed the immunoSEQ multiplex PCR assay. RNA was extracted using the RNeasy kit, and roughly 0.45 to 1 microgram was reverse transcribed with random hexamers. TCRdb ran its own pipeline on the public reads, namely fastp trimming at Q25 and MiXCR clone calling, and kept in-frame beta chains. Rows with a matching CDR3 protein are joined into one entry that keeps the most common DNA and genes. The sample table holds under 150,000 distinct CDR3 sequences, of which 95% were seen once. 0.13% to 0.15% of the sample is in the top ten clones. Input material: CD4+ T cells from PBMCs. The receptors here all came from a human donor with Susac syndrome.

V usage is TRBV27 and J usage is TRBJ1-6, with D uncertain. Germline V gives CDR1 MNHEY, CDR2 SMNVEV (reference sequence). The CDR3 runs to 15 residues. Deletions cut 7 bases from V and 8 bases from J, with 18 bases between. The CDR3 sequence: CASTEKRVRDSPLHF. The CDR3 DNA follows: TGTGCCAGCACCGAAAAGCGGGTCAGAGATTCACCCCTCCACTTT.

This clonotype was seen just once. The V gene is TRBV12-3 or TRBV12-4, the J gene TRBJ1-1, with D unclear. CDR3 length: 13 amino acids. Deletions cut 3 bases from V and 4 bases from J, with 9 bases between. The CDR3 spells CASSFQRGTEAFF. The CDR3 region has the DNA TGTGCCAGCAGTTTCCAGAGAGGCACTGAAGCTTTCTTT.

The rearrangement joins TRBV20-1 to TRBJ1-5, with 9 nucleotides matching TRBD1. This CDR3 contains 14 residues. J gave up 3 bases and V 6 bases, and 6 bases lay outside the gene matches. Per the germline V gene, CDR1 is DFQATT and CDR2 is SNEGSKA (reference sequence). The CDR3 here is CSAPGQGNNQPQHF. The CDR3 nucleotides read TGCAGTGCCCCGGGACAGGGCAACAATCAGCCCCAGCATTTT.

This sequence joins TRBV13 and TRBJ1-2, with no clear D. V was pared by 5 bases and J by 8 bases, with 12 bases between. The CDR3 extends over 12 amino acids. Per the germline V gene, CDR1 is PRHDT and CDR2 is FYEKMQ (reference sequence). In DNA, the CDR3 is TGTGCCAGCAGCCAAGATGGTGAAGGCTACACCTTC. As protein: CASSQDGEGYTF.

The V gene is TRBV25-1, the J gene TRBJ1-4, with 7 bases aligning to TRBD1. This CDR3 region has 13 residues. Unmatched junction bases numbered 7, after V lost 8 bases and J lost 7 bases. The germline gives CDR1 MGHDK, CDR2 SYGVNS. In DNA form, the CDR3 reads TGTGCCAGCGCGACAGGGTCAGGTGAAAAACTGTTTTTT. This sequence encodes CASATGSGEKLFF.

This chain connects TRBV30 to TRBJ2-5; maybe TRBD1 (5 bases). Germline-derived CDR1 and CDR2 are GTSNPN and SVGIG (reference sequence). Trimming removed 3 bases at V and 5 bases at J, with 13 bases between. This CDR3 comprises 13 residues. CDR3 protein: CAWRNPGRETQYF. In DNA, the CDR3 is TGTGCCTGGAGGAACCCAGGGCGGGAGACCCAGTACTTC. Drawing the rest from reference TRBV30 and TRBJ2-5, the complete variable domain is SQTIHQWPATLVQPVGSPLSLECTVEGTSNPNLYWYRQAAGRGLQLLFYSVGIGQISSEVPQNLSASRPQDRQFILSSKKLLLSDSGFYLCAWRNPGRETQYFGPGTRLLVL.

The gene calls are TRBV5-4 and TRBJ1-1; possible D gene TRBD1, 5 bases. The CDR3 has 13 residues. Germline V gives CDR1 SGHNT, CDR2 YYREEE (reference sequence). V was clipped by 4 bases and J by 6 bases, with 13 bases between them. The CDR3: CASSGPGRPEAFF. The CDR3 DNA reads as TGTGCCAGCAGCGGACCAGGGCGCCCTGAAGCTTTCTTT.

This clonotype was detected a few times. A read error may account for a junction end that differs from germline. The rearrangement uses TRBV5-1 and TRBJ1-2; D remains ambiguous. There are 13 residues in the CDR3. Germline CDR1 and CDR2: SGHRS and YFSETQ. CDR3 sequence: CASSLDPNYGYTF. DNA for the CDR3: TGTGCCAGCAGCTTAGATCCTAACTATGGCTACACCTTC.

Here the CDR3 DNA reads TGTGCCAGCAGCCAAGATAGAGTCGCAACTAATGAAAAACTGTTTTTT. It translates to CASSQDRVATNEKLFF. The chain links TRBV4-2 to TRBJ1-4; D unclear. From germline, CDR1 is LGHNA and CDR2 YNFKEQ. V was shortened by 0 bases and J by 0 bases, with 8 bases between the two germline ends. CDR3 length: 16 amino acids.

The CDR3 sequence: CASSLDSGRLDPRSSYNEQFF. As DNA, the CDR3 is TGTGCCAGCAGCTTAGACTCCGGCAGGTTAGACCCCCGAAGCTCCTACAATGAGCAGTTCTTC. The J gene is TRBJ2-1, the V gene TRBV7-6; no definite D call. Germline V gene lookup returns CDR1 SGHVS and CDR2 FNYEAQ. V lost 1 base, J lost 0 bases, and 25 bases lay in between. The CDR3 loop spans 21 amino acids.

The rearrangement links TRBV2 to TRBJ2-1; maybe TRBD2 (5 bases). CDR3 length equals 12 residues. CDR1 is SNHLY, CDR2 FYNNEI, per germline. The V and J ends lost 11 bases and 0 bases respectively, with 8 bases between them. Here the CDR3 DNA reads TGTGCCGGTCGGGACTCCTACAATGAGCAGTTCTTC. It yields the protein CAGRDSYNEQFF.

The chain combines TRBV5-1 with TRBJ2-3; D is uncertain. This CDR3 region has 14 residues. The ends were cut back, 1 base at V and 2 bases at J, with 8 bases in the middle. Germline loops: CDR1 SGHRS, CDR2 YFSETQ. The CDR3 DNA reads as TGCGCCAGCAGCTTGATGACCGCCACAGATACGCAGTATTTT. Translating it yields CASSLMTATDTQYF.

The chain recombines TRBV6-5 with TRBJ2-5; 9 bases agree with TRBD2. Germline V lookup: CDR1 MNHEY, CDR2 SVGAGI. This CDR3 has 17 residues. V lost 1 base, J lost 0 bases, and 6 bases stayed unmatched. The CDR3 nucleotides are TGTGCCAGCAGTTACTGGGGGCTAGCGGGACACCAAGAGACCCAGTACTTC. It translates to CASSYWGLAGHQETQYF.

V usage is TRBV9 and J usage is TRBJ2-5; D perhaps matches TRBD2 (7 bases). The CDR3 runs 15 residues. Germline V gene sequence: CDR1 SGDLS, CDR2 YYNGEE. V was cut by 5 bases and J by 2 bases, with 16 bases left in between. CDR3 bases: TGTGCCAGCAGATACCGGGGGGCCCATCAAGAGACCCAGTACTTC. Translation: CASRYRGAHQETQYF.

The chain has TRBV30 and TRBJ1-1; no firm D call. The CDR3 contains 14 residues. CDR1 is GTSNPN, CDR2 SVGIG, per germline (reference sequence). V was cut by 0 bases and J by 3 bases, with 11 bases left in between. The CDR3 region has the DNA TGTGCCTGGAGTGTACGGCCGGGGTACACTGAAGCTTTCTTT. It specifies CAWSVRPGYTEAFF.

This clonotype was seen only a few times. The chain links TRBV14 to TRBJ1-1; D possibly corresponds to TRBD1 (5 bases). Trimming left V 1 base short and J 2 bases short, with 8 bases between. Germline V gives CDR1 SGHDN, CDR2 FVKESK. The CDR3 covers 14 residues. CDR3 DNA: TGTGCCAGCAGCCAAGGCCAGGGAAACACTGAAGCTTTCTTT. Its protein product is CASSQGQGNTEAFF.

V gene TRBV28 combines with J gene TRBJ2-5; 7 bases are a match to TRBD1. The CDR3 contains 14 residues. The V gene end was trimmed by 5 bases and the J gene end by 5 bases; junction bases not matched to a gene: 8. Germline assignment: CDR1 MDHEN and CDR2 SYDVKM. CDR3 bases: TGTGCCAGCAGTCAAAGGGGGCTTCGGGAGACCCAGTACTTC. Translation gives CASSQRGLRETQYF.

V gene TRBV29-1 combines with J gene TRBJ2-1; 9 positions agree with TRBD2. J gave up 2 bases and V 7 bases, and 9 bases lay outside the gene matches. This CDR3 is built from 15 residues. Germline CDR1 and CDR2: SQVTM and ANQGSEA. The DNA of the CDR3 is TGCAGCGCCGGAATAGCGGGAGTCCCCTACAATGAGCAGTTCTTC. This sequence encodes CSAGIAGVPYNEQFF.

The chain employs TRBV7-9 and TRBJ2-1; 10 bases match TRBD1. The CDR3 runs to 17 residues. V trimming: 6 bases; J trimming: 5 bases; junction bases outside the gene matches: 13. Germline V gene data show CDR1 as SEHNR and CDR2 as FQNEAQ (reference sequence). In DNA form, the CDR3 reads TGTGCCAGCAGGGCGTCTCCCCGGGACAGGGGTAACAATGAGCAGTTCTTC. Translation: CASRASPRDRGNNEQFF.